The entry that follows covers one T cell receptor (beta chain) sequence. Its antigen is unknown. Naive CD8 cells comprised CD45RO-negative, CCR7-positively selected cells, excluding terminally differentiated effector memory CD45RA+ cells. Profiled with immunoSEQ multiplex PCR; TCRdb holds only in-frame clones, not every one. The sample contains about 750,000 clones, over 90% of which appear only once. This record belongs to a study of shared clonotypes between healthy human individuals. Overall study findings and caveats: Having only a few donors restricted how much genetic and exposure-history diversity was captured. Clonotype sharing levels among donors were expected to vary with sequencing depth. The sole specimen, blood, was sampled, and tissue repertoires likely differ.

The CDR3 is 13 amino acids. V was clipped by 1 base and J by 4 bases, with 7 bases between them. The germline gives CDR1 LGHNT, CDR2 FRNRAP. Sequenced: naive CD8+ T cells sorted from blood. V gene TRBV12-5 combines with J gene TRBJ2-5; D remains unclear. This TCR derives from a man aged 25-45 years in good health. CDR3 coding DNA: TGTGCTAGTGGTTTGGACCCTTTAGAGACCCAGTACTTC. Protein sequence: CASGLDPLETQYF.